These T cell receptor beta chains were read from a single sample in a study of T cells expressing NK-cell markers. TCRdb reprocessed the 5' RACE reads and keeps a single row for each CDR3 protein, giving no DNA. The repertoire table contains about 400,000 distinct CDR3 sequences. What was sequenced was blood T cells: a sorted CD56 or NKG2C T cell subset, CD4+ or CD8+ T cells, or bulk PBMC T cells (not recorded which). The receptor source for this set is a woman between 50 and 59 years old in good health. Both conserved end residues are part of each CDR3. The order of the fields is J gene, V gene, CDR3 protein.

TRBJ2-2 | TRBV9 | CASSVAAKGRDTGELFF
TRBJ2-2 | TRBV30 | CAGWGGAGEEELFF
TRBJ2-1 | TRBV4-1 | CASSPLAGFHTYNEQFF
TRBJ2-3 | TRBV11-3 | CASSLTTGMHTQYF
TRBJ2-3 | TRBV14 | CASSPAPGLTDTQYF
TRBJ2-3 | TRBV12-3/TRBV12-4 | CASSLNRGQGADTQYF
TRBJ1-5 | TRBV24-1 | CATQEASGGSQPQHF
TRBJ1-3 | TRBV5-5 | CASSYNTRDRERRNTIYF
TRBJ2-1 | TRBV24-1 | CATSDLRLEGDEQFF
TRBJ1-2 | TRBV12-3/TRBV12-4 | CASSLRVYGYTF
TRBJ2-1 | TRBV11-2 | CASSPHPVEQFF
TRBJ2-3 | TRBV14 | CASSRTYTDTQYF
TRBJ2-3 | TRBV20-1 | CSARGTSGRTDTQYF
TRBJ1-1 | TRBV18 | CASSPITRVVNTEAFF
TRBJ2-1 | TRBV12-3/TRBV12-4 | CATNLGAHKEEQFF
TRBJ1-5 | TRBV6-2/TRBV6-3 | CASRPGTGGQPQHF
TRBJ2-1 | TRBV12-3/TRBV12-4 | CASSFTGRGRQFF
TRBJ2-7 | TRBV11-2 | CASSLAGDSYEQYF
TRBJ2-1 | TRBV29-1 | CSVEGGILRLAGGNNEQFF
TRBJ2-3 | TRBV5-1 | CASSLVQTRTDTQYF
TRBJ2-5 | TRBV18 | CASSPGAYEETQYF
TRBJ2-1 | TRBV5-1 | CASSPIAGGSEFF
TRBJ1-4 | TRBV25-1 | CASSDRQTNEKLFF
TRBJ2-1 | TRBV6-4 | CASSGLAGGREQFF
TRBJ2-3 | TRBV6-2/TRBV6-3 | CASSSPRREGPDTQYF
TRBJ2-1 | TRBV6-2/TRBV6-3 | CASSSGRNSYNEQFF
TRBJ1-1 | TRBV27 | CASSRSGGVSTEAFF
TRBJ2-2 | TRBV5-1 | CASSLVPIANTGELFF
TRBJ1-5 | TRBV9 | CASSVGQGAGQPQHF
TRBJ2-7 | TRBV5-1 | CASSLEGFNYEQYF
TRBJ2-3 | TRBV4-2 | CASSQVGRGTDTQYF
TRBJ2-1 | TRBV25-1 | CASSERKELSHEQFF
TRBJ2-1 | TRBV24-1 | CATSGFGPGGQDYNEQFF
TRBJ2-4 | TRBV5-1 | CASSLAKQGSIQYF
TRBJ2-2 | TRBV19 | CASSIRGENTGELFF
TRBJ2-2 | TRBV12-3/TRBV12-4 | CASRKTSGTGTGELFF